The 29 T cell receptor beta chains in this list originate from one sample, sequenced in a study of T cells after yellow fever vaccination. Via MiXCR, TCRdb re-called the 5' RACE reads, giving one row per CDR3 protein. This sample has a few hundred thousand distinct CDR3 sequences; around 16% occur once, and the top ten carry around 16%. Source: PBMCs, taken 5 to 6 days after the first yellow fever vaccination. The origin of the receptors is a man aged 18 to 30 who received the YFV17D yellow fever vaccine.

V is TRBV5-1 and J is TRBJ2-3, with D perhaps assigned TRBD1 or TRBD2 (7 bases each). Per the germline V gene, CDR1 is SGHRS and CDR2 is YFSETQ. This CDR3 region has 14 residues. The ends were cut back, 7 bases at V and 5 bases at J, with 17 bases in the middle. Here the CDR3 reads CASGQGGMIDTQYF. Written as DNA, the CDR3 is TGCGCCAGCGGCCAGGGGGGGATGATAGATACGCAGTATTTT.

The chain recombines TRBV5-4 with TRBJ2-7; 7 nucleotides align to TRBD1. The CDR3 spans 16 residues. Germline V gives CDR1 SGHNT, CDR2 YYREEE (reference sequence). J gave up 3 bases and V 5 bases, and 14 bases lay outside the gene matches. CDR3 in amino acids: CASRRTGAVGFYEQYF. CDR3 sequence (DNA): TGTGCCAGCAGACGAACAGGGGCGGTTGGATTCTACGAGCAGTACTTC.

This clonotype was counted a few times. The chain recombines TRBV12-3 or TRBV12-4 with TRBJ2-1; 7 bases fit TRBD2. V gave up 1 base and J gave up 3 bases; unmatched junction bases: 3. The CDR3 covers 15 residues. The CDR3 DNA follows: TGTGCCAGCAGTTTAGGGGGGGGGGACTACAATGAGCAGTTCTTC. Protein: CASSLGGGDYNEQFF.

This clonotype was detected only a few times. Here the CDR3 reads CASSPRLGGGYYGYTF. The CDR3 DNA reads as TGTGCCAGCAGCCCTCGTTTGGGGGGGGGCTACTATGGCTACACCTTC. This rearrangement joins TRBV7-2 to TRBJ1-2; a weak D match, TRBD1 (6 bases). With 5 bases removed from V and 3 bases from J, the gap between germline ends came to 19 bases. The CDR3 is made up of 16 amino acids. CDR1 is SGHTA and CDR2 is FQGNSA in the germline V gene.

The CDR3 loop is CASSEPGRTGELFF. The CDR3 DNA follows: TGCGCCAGCAGCGAACCGGGGCGAACCGGGGAGCTGTTTTTT. This chain joins TRBV5-1 and TRBJ2-2; D tentatively reads TRBD1 or TRBD2 (5 bases each). The CDR3 is 14 amino acids. CDR1 is SGHRS, CDR2 YFSETQ, per germline. The V end was cut by 4 bases, the J end by 5 bases, with 12 bases between.

The gene calls are TRBV6-2 or TRBV6-3 and TRBJ2-2; tentative D call: TRBD2 (5 bases). The CDR3 totals 13 residues. Per germline, CDR1 MNHEY and CDR2 SVGEGT. The V end was cut by 8 bases, the J end by 6 bases, with 13 bases between. CDR3 residues: CASRGLGSGELFF. The CDR3 nucleotides are TGTGCCAGCCGGGGTTTGGGGTCCGGGGAGCTGTTTTTT.

The sample holds many counts of this clonotype. The V gene is TRBV5-4, the J gene TRBJ2-7, with 8 bases matching TRBD2. This CDR3 spans 14 amino acids. CDR1 and CDR2 (germline): SGHNT, YYREEE (reference sequence). The junction had 7 bases not matched to a gene; V was cut back by 2 bases and J by 6 bases. CDR3 DNA sequence: TGTGCCAGCAGCTTCGGGGGGGCGGATAGCGAGCAGTACTTC. Translated, it gives CASSFGGADSEQYF.

This clonotype occurred a few times. V usage is TRBV7-8 and J usage is TRBJ2-2; 7 bases are a match to TRBD1. The CDR3 contains 15 residues. Germline V gene lookup returns CDR1 SGHVS and CDR2 FQNEAQ. Losses at the gene ends were 7 bases for V and 0 bases for J; bases not matched to a gene: 5. CDR3 nucleotide sequence: TGTGCCAGCACCCAGGGGGTAGCGAACACCGGGGAGCTGTTTTTT. Translating it yields CASTQGVANTGELFF.

The chain employs TRBV5-6 and TRBJ1-6; TRBD1 matches at 9 bases. Germline-derived CDR1 and CDR2 are SGHDT and YYEEEE. CDR3 length: 15 amino acids. V trimming: 0 bases; J trimming: 8 bases; junction bases outside the gene matches: 3. CDR3 DNA sequence: TGTGCCAGCAGCTTGGGGGACAGGGTTTATTCACCCCTCCACTTT. Translated, it gives CASSLGDRVYSPLHF.

This clonotype was seen only a few times. The V call is TRBV5-1, the J call TRBJ2-7; TRBD2 aligns across 13 bases. The length of the CDR3 is 16 residues. The germline CDR1 and CDR2 sequences are SGHRS and YFSETQ. After removal of 4 bases from V and 0 bases from J, the junction contained 4 bases not matched to a gene. For the CDR3, the DNA is TGCGCCAGCAGCACCGGGACTAGCGGGGACTCCTACGAGCAGTACTTC. This encodes CASSTGTSGDSYEQYF. Looking up the rest from reference TRBV5-1 and TRBJ2-7 gives the full variable domain: KAGVTQTPRYLIKTRGQQVTLSCSPISGHRSVSWYQQTPGQGLQFLFEYFSETQRNKGNFPGRFSGRQFSNSRSEMNVSTLELGDSALYLCASSTGTSGDSYEQYFGPGTRLTVT.

In its sample, this clonotype was seen a few times. The V and J genes are TRBV5-4 and TRBJ2-7; possible D gene TRBD2, 7 bases. The CDR3 runs 14 residues. From germline, CDR1 is SGHNT and CDR2 YYREEE (reference sequence). V was pared by 4 bases and J by 3 bases, with 14 bases between. CDR3 in amino acids: CASSRGASNYEQYF. The CDR3, as DNA: TGTGCCAGCAGCCGGGGGGCTTCCAACTACGAGCAGTACTTC.

The table lists this clonotype with a few counts. Here the CDR3 reads CASSPRSLMVSGYTF. The CDR3 DNA sequence: TGTGCCAGCAGCCCCAGGTCCCTTATGGTTAGTGGCTACACCTTC. The rearrangement links TRBV7-9 to TRBJ1-2; unclear D gene. Trimming removed 5 bases from V and 7 bases from J, with 20 bases in between. The CDR3 contains 15 residues. Per the germline V gene, CDR1 is SEHNR and CDR2 is FQNEAQ (reference sequence).

This clonotype was detected only a few times. J is TRBJ2-1 and V is TRBV7-2; no reliable D call. In germline, CDR1 is SGHTA, CDR2 FQGNSA. CDR3 length: 11 residues. The ends were cut back, 1 base at V and 10 bases at J, with 5 bases in the middle. CDR3 sequence reads: CASSLEVEQFF. CDR3 DNA: TGTGCCAGCAGCTTAGAGGTCGAGCAGTTCTTC.

The rearrangement links TRBV5-1 to TRBJ1-2, with D possibly matching TRBD1 (5 bases). The CDR3 runs 14 residues. Trimming pared 0 bases from V and 4 bases from J, leaving 10 bases between. Germline V lookup: CDR1 SGHRS, CDR2 YFSETQ. As DNA, the CDR3 is TGCGCCAGCAGCTTGGATCTCGGGGCCTATGGCTACACCTTC. It encodes CASSLDLGAYGYTF.

J is TRBJ2-3 and V is TRBV7-9; the D call may be TRBD1 or TRBD2 (6 bases each). From germline, CDR1 is SEHNR and CDR2 FQNEAQ (reference sequence). Trimming pared 5 bases from V and 6 bases from J, leaving 21 bases between. The CDR3 loop spans 16 amino acids. The CDR3 DNA follows: TGTGCCAGCAGCCCTCCAGGAGGGGGAATAGAGGATACGCAGTATTTT. This gives the protein CASSPPGGGIEDTQYF.

The chain recombines TRBV6-5 with TRBJ1-3, with 9 bases matching TRBD1. The CDR3 has 18 amino acids. Germline V CDR1 and CDR2: MNHEY, SVGAGI. V shed 2 bases, J shed 0 bases, and the junction held 8 bases outside the gene matches. The CDR3 sequence: CASSYGGDRAISGNTIYF. CDR3 sequence (DNA): TGTGCCAGCAGTTACGGTGGGGACAGGGCGATCTCTGGAAACACCATATATTTT.

This clonotype turned up a few times. This CDR3 is CASSSATEVYEQYV. The DNA of the CDR3 is TGTGCCAGCAGCTCCGCGACAGAAGTCTACGAGCAGTACGTC. The chain couples TRBV7-9 to TRBJ2-7; a weak D match, TRBD1 (5 bases). Germline values: CDR1 SEHNR, CDR2 FQNEAQ (reference sequence). V was cut by 4 bases and J by 3 bases, with 13 bases left in between. The CDR3 sequence is 14 residues long.

This clonotype was picked up a small number of times. The V call is TRBV7-8, the J call TRBJ2-5; 8 nucleotides align to TRBD2. The V and J ends lost 4 bases and 3 bases, in that order; junction bases with no gene match: 4. Germline CDR1 reads SGHVS; CDR2 reads FQNEAQ. CDR3 size: 14 residues. The CDR3 loop is CASSSLTSEETQYF. The CDR3 DNA sequence: TGTGCCAGCAGCTCCCTGACTAGCGAAGAGACCCAGTACTTC. Full variable domain (missing parts from reference TRBV7-8 and TRBJ2-5): GAGVSQSPRYKVAKRGQDVALRCDPISGHVSLFWYQQALGQGPEFLTYFQNEAQLDKSGLPSDRFFAERPEGSVSTLKIQRTQQEDSAVYLCASSSLTSEETQYFGPGTRLLVL.

This rearrangement joins TRBV7-3 to TRBJ2-3, with unresolved D. Trimming stripped 4 bases from V and 0 bases from J, with 11 bases between. Germline V CDR1 and CDR2: SGHTA, FQGTGA. This CDR3 region has 15 residues. CDR3 loop: CASSSAFSSTDTQYF. The CDR3 DNA reads as TGTGCCAGCAGCTCCGCTTTTTCTAGCACAGATACGCAGTATTTT.

This clonotype was seen repeatedly, ten times or more. This sequence joins TRBV7-2 and TRBJ2-7, with D hard to call. Trimming pared 5 bases from V and 4 bases from J, leaving 12 bases between. CDR1 is SGHTA, CDR2 FQGNSA, per germline. The CDR3 length is 13 residues. Here the CDR3 reads CASSPPSGYEQYF. CDR3 DNA: TGTGCCAGCAGCCCGCCCTCAGGTTACGAGCAGTACTTC. Drawing the rest from reference TRBV7-2 and TRBJ2-7, the complete variable domain is GAGVSQSPSNKVTEKGKDVELRCDPISGHTALYWYRQSLGQGLEFLIYFQGNSAPDKSGLPSDRFSAERTGGSVSTLTIQRTQQEDSAVYLCASSPPSGYEQYFGPGTRLTVT.

The chain has TRBV5-6 and TRBJ1-5; the D is unclear. This CDR3 is 12 amino acids long. CDR1 is SGHDT, CDR2 YYEEEE, per germline. The ends were cut back, 4 bases at V and 7 bases at J, with 9 bases in the middle. The chain's CDR3 is CASSALSQPQHF. CDR3 nucleotides: TGTGCCAGCAGCGCCCTATCCCAGCCCCAGCATTTT.

This clonotype was recorded many times. This CDR3 is CASSPDRNYGYTF. CDR3 sequence (DNA): TGTGCCAGCAGCCCGGACAGGAACTATGGCTACACCTTC. The chain couples TRBV7-2 to TRBJ1-2; 7 positions match TRBD1. J was trimmed by 2 bases and V by 5 bases; bases with no gene match: 2. The germline CDR1 and CDR2 sequences are SGHTA and FQGNSA. This CDR3 has 13 amino acids.

The table lists this clonotype with many counts. The chain recombines TRBV7-8 with TRBJ2-5; 7 bases are shared with TRBD1. With 2 bases clipped from V and 4 bases from J, the junction kept 4 bases outside the gene matches. Per the germline V gene, CDR1 is SGHVS and CDR2 is FQNEAQ. The length of the CDR3 is 14 residues. Here the CDR3 reads CASSLTDRVETQYF. For the CDR3, the DNA is TGTGCCAGCAGCTTAACCGACAGGGTAGAGACCCAGTACTTC.

The chain couples TRBV5-6 to TRBJ2-3, with D perhaps matching TRBD1 or TRBD2 (5 bases each). Trimming took 0 bases from V and 1 from J, leaving 12 bases between them. The CDR3 is 16 residues long. Germline CDR1 reads SGHDT; CDR2 reads YYEEEE. CDR3 sequence (DNA): TGTGCCAGCAGCTTGGTCGGGACCGATCGCACAGATACGCAGTATTTT. Encoded protein: CASSLVGTDRTDTQYF.

The table lists this clonotype with a few counts. The gene calls are TRBV10-3 and TRBJ1-5, with TRBD1 matching over 7 bases. The germline V gene encodes CDR1 ENHRY and CDR2 SYGVKD. The CDR3 extends over 17 amino acids. The junction had 9 bases not matched to a gene; V was cut back by 4 bases and J by 0 bases. CDR3 DNA: TGTGCCATCAGTGGCGGGACAGCCGACTATAGCAATCAGCCCCAGCATTTT. It is translated as CAISGGTADYSNQPQHF.

The chain has TRBV20-1 and TRBJ2-7; D call uncertain. Germline assignment: CDR1 DFQATT and CDR2 SNEGSKA (reference sequence). This CDR3 has 11 amino acids. As DNA, the CDR3 is TGCAGCCCCCTGGCAGCGTACGAGCAGTACGTC. Amino acids: CSPLAAYEQYV.

This clonotype was counted a few times. This sequence joins TRBV12-3 or TRBV12-4 and TRBJ2-2, with D possibly being TRBD1 (6 bases). The CDR3 consists of 13 residues. The ends were cut back, 7 bases at V and 5 bases at J, with 11 bases in the middle. DNA of the CDR3: TGTGCCAGCATTCTGACAGGTACCGGGGAGCTGTTTTTT. It encodes CASILTGTGELFF.

This clonotype was counted only a few times. The chain joins TRBV4-1 to TRBJ1-2; D gene ambiguous. Germline-derived CDR1 and CDR2 are MGHRA and YSYEKL. The CDR3 extends over 11 amino acids. The V and J ends lost 3 bases and 9 bases respectively, with 8 bases between them. The CDR3 loop is CASSQQSRYTF. The CDR3 DNA follows: TGCGCCAGCAGCCAGCAAAGCCGCTACACCTTC.

This clonotype has more than one count but fewer than ten. The J gene is TRBJ1-1, the V gene TRBV7-9; perhaps TRBD1 as D (6 bases). V gave up 1 base and J gave up 3 bases, with 12 bases separating them. This CDR3 comprises 15 residues. Germline V lookup: CDR1 SEHNR, CDR2 FQNEAQ (reference sequence). The DNA for the CDR3 is TGTGCCAGCAGCTTAGGCGGGGGCACCGACACTGAAGCTTTCTTT. Protein sequence: CASSLGGGTDTEAFF.